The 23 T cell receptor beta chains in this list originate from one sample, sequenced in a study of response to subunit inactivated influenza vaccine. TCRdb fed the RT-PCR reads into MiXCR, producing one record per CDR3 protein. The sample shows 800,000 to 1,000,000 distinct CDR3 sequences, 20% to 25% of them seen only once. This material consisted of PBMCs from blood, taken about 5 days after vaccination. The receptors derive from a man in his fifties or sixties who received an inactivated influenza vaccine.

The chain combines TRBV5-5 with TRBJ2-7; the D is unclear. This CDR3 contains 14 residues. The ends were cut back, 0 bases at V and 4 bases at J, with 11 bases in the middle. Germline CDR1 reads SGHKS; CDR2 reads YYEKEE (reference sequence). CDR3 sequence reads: CASSLVFGGYEQYF. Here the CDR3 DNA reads TGTGCCAGCAGCTTGGTATTCGGCGGTTACGAGCAGTACTTC.

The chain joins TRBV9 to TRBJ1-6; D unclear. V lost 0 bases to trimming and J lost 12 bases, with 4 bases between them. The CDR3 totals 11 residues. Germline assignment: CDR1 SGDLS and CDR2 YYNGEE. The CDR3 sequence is CASSVDGPLHF. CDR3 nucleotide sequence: TGTGCCAGCAGCGTAGACGGACCCCTCCACTTT.

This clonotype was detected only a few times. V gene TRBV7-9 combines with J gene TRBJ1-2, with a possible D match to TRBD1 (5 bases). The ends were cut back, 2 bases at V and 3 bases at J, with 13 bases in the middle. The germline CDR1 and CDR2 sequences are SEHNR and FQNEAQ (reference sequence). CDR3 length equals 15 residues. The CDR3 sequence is CASSLKRGDDYGYTF. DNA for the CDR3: TGTGCCAGCAGCTTAAAAAGGGGTGATGACTATGGCTACACCTTC.

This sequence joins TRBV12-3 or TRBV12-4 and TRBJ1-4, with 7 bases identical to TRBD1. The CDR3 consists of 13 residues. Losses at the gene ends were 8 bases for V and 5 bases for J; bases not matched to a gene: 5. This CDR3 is CASQGTVNEKLFF. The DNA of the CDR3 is TGTGCCAGCCAAGGGACAGTAAATGAAAAACTGTTTTTT.

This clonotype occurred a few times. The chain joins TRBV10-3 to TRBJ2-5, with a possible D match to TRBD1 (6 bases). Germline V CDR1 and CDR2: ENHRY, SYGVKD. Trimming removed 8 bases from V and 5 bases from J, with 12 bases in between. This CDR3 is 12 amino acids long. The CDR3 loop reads CAIAQGSETQYF. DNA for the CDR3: TGTGCCATCGCTCAGGGGAGTGAGACCCAGTACTTC.

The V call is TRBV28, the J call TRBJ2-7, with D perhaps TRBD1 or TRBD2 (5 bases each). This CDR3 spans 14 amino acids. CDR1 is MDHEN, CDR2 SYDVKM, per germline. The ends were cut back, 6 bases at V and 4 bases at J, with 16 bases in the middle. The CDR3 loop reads CASRGERQLYEQYF. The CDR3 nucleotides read TGTGCCAGCAGGGGGGAGAGACAGTTGTACGAGCAGTACTTC.

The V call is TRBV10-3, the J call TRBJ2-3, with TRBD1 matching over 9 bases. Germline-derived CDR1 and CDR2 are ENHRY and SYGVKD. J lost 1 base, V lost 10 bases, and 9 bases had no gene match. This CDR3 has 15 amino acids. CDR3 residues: CATGTGKKGTDTQYF. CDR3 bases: TGTGCCACCGGGACAGGGAAGAAAGGCACAGATACGCAGTATTTT.

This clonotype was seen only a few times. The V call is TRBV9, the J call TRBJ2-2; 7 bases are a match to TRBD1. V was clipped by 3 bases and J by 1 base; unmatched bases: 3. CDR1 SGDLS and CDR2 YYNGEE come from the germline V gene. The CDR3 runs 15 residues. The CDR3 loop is CASSGDRLNTGELFF. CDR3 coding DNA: TGTGCCAGCAGCGGGGACAGATTGAACACCGGGGAGCTGTTTTTT.

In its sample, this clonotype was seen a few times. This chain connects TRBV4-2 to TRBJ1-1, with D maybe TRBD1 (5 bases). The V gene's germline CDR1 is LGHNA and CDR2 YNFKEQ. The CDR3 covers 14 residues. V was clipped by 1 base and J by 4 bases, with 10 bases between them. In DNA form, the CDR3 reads TGTGCCAGCAGCCAAGCAGGGTGGGGCACTGAAGCTTTCTTT. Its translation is CASSQAGWGTEAFF.

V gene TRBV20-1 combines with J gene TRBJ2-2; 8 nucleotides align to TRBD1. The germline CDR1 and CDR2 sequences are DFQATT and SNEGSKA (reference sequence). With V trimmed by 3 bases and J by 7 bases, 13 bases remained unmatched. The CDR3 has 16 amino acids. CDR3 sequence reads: CSASYRTGISVGELFF. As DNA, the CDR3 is TGCAGTGCTAGTTATCGGACAGGGATTAGTGTCGGGGAGCTGTTTTTT.

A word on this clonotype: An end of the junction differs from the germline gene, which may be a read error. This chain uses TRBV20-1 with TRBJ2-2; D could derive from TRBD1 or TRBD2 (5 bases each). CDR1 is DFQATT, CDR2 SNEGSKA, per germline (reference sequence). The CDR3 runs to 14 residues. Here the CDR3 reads CSATGTGPTEELFF. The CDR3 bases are TGCAGTGCTACAGGGACCGGCCCTACCGAGGAGCTGTTTTTT.

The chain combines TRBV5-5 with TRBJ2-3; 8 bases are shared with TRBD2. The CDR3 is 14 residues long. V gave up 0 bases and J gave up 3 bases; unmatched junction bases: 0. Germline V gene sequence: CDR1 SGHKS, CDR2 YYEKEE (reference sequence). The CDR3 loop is CASSLASGTDTQYF. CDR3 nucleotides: TGTGCCAGCAGCTTGGCTAGCGGGACAGATACGCAGTATTTT.

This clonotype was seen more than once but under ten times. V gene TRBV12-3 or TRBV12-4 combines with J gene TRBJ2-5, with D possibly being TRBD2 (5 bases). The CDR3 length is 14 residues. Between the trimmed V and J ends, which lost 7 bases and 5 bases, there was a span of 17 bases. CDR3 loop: CASTTRTLAETQYF. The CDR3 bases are TGTGCCAGCACTACTAGGACCCTTGCGGAGACCCAGTACTTC.

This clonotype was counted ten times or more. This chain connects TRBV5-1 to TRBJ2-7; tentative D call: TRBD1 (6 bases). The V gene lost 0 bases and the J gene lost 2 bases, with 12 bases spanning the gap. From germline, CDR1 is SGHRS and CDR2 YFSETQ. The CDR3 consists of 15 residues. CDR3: CASSLAPQGTYEQYF. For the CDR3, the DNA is TGCGCCAGCAGCTTGGCCCCGCAGGGGACCTACGAGCAGTACTTC.

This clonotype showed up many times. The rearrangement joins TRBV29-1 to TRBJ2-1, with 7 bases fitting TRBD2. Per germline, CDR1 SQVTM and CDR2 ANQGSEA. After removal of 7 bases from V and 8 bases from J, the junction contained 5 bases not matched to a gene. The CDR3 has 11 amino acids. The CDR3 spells CSAETSHEQFF. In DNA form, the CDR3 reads TGCAGCGCCGAGACTAGCCATGAGCAGTTCTTC.

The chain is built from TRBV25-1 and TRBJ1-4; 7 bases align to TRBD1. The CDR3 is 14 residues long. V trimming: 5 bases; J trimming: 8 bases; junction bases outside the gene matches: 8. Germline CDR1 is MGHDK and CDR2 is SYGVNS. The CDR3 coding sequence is TGTGCCAGCAGTCCCGACAGGGATGGGGAAAAACTGTTTTTT. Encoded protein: CASSPDRDGEKLFF. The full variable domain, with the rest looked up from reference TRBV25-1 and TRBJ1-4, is EADIYQTPRYLVIGTGKKITLECSQTMGHDKMYWYQQDPGMELHLIHYSYGVNSTEKGDLSSESTVSRIRTEHFPLTLESARPSHTSQYLCASSPDRDGEKLFFGSGTQLSVL.

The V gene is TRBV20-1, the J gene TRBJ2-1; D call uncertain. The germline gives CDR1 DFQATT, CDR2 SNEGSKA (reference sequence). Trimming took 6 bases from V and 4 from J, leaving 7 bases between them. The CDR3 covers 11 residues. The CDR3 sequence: CSASEYNEQFF. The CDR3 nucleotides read TGCAGTGCCTCGGAATACAATGAGCAGTTCTTC.

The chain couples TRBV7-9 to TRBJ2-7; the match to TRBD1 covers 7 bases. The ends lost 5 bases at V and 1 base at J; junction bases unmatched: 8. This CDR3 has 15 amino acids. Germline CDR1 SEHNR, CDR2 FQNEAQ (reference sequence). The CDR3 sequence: CASSPGRRGSYEQYF. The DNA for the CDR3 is TGTGCCAGCAGCCCCGGGCGCAGGGGGTCCTACGAGCAGTACTTC.

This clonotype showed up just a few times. CDR3 in DNA: TGCGCCAGCAGCTTTGGCAGGGTATTTAACGGGAGGGCCTACAATGAGCAGTTCTTC. Protein: CASSFGRVFNGRAYNEQFF. The chain recombines TRBV5-1 with TRBJ2-1; 8 bases match TRBD2. Germline V gene data show CDR1 as SGHRS and CDR2 as YFSETQ. The V segment lost 2 bases and the J segment 2 bases; nucleotides outside the gene matches: 15. CDR3 length: 19 residues.

CDR3 amino acids: CASSLRRRPNTEAFF. CDR3 nucleotide sequence: TGTGCCAGCAGCTTACGACGACGGCCGAACACTGAAGCTTTCTTT. V gene TRBV7-9 combines with J gene TRBJ1-1; D gene ambiguous. Trimming stripped 2 bases from V and 1 base from J, with 11 bases between. This CDR3 contains 15 residues. The germline gives CDR1 SEHNR, CDR2 FQNEAQ (reference sequence).

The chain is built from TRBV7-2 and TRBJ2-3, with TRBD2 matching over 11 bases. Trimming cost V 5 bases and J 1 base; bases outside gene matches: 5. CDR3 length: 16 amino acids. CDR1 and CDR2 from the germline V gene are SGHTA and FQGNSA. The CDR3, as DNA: TGTGCCAGCAGCCCTATAGCGGGAGGGGGCACAGATACGCAGTATTTT. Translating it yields CASSPIAGGGTDTQYF.

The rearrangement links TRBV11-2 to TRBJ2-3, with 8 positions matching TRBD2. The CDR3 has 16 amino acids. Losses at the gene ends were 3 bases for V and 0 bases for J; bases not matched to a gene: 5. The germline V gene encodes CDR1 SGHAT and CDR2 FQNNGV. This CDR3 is CASSFYSGISTDTQYF. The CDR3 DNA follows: TGTGCCAGCAGCTTTTATAGCGGGATTAGCACAGATACGCAGTATTTT. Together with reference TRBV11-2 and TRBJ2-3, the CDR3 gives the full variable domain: EAGVAQSPRYKIIEKRQSVAFWCNPISGHATLYWYQQILGQGPKLLIQFQNNGVVDDSQLPKDRFSAERLKGVDSTLKIQPAKLEDSAVYLCASSFYSGISTDTQYFGPGTRLTVL.

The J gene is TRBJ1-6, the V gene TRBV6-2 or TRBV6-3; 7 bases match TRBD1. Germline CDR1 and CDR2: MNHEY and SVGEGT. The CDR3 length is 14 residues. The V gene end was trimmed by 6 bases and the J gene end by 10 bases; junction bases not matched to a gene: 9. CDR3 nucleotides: TGTGCCAGCAGATACGACAGGGTATTATCACCCCTCCACTTT. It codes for CASRYDRVLSPLHF.